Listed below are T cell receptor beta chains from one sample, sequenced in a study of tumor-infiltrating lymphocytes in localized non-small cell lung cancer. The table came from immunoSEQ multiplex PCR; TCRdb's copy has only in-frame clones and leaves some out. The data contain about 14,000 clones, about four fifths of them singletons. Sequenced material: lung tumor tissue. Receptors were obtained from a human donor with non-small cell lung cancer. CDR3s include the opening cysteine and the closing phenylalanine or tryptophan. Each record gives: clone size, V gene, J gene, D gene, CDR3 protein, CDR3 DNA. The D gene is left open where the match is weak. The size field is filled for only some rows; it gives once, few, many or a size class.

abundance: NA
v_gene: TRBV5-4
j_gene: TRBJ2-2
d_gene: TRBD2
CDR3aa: CASSLGLAGSNTGELFF
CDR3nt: TGTGCCAGCAGCTTGGGACTAGCGGGATCGAACACCGGGGAGCTGTTTTTT

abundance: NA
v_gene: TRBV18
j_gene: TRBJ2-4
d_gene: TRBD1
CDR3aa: CASSSETGGILQYF
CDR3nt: TGTGCCAGCTCATCCGAGACAGGGGGGATTCTTCAGTACTTC

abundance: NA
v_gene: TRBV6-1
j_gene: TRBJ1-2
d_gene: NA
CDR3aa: CASSELGLLDYGYTF
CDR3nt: TGTGCCAGCAGTGAACTAGGACTACTGGACTATGGCTACACCTTC

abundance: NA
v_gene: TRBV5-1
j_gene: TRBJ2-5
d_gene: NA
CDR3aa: CASSSDDSGKTQYF
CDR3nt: TGCGCCAGCAGCTCAGACGATTCGGGAAAGACCCAGTACTTC

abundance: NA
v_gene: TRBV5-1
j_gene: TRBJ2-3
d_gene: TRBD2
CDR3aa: CASSLAGLAATDTQYF
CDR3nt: TGCGCCAGCAGCTTGGCCGGACTAGCGGCCACAGATACGCAGTATTTT

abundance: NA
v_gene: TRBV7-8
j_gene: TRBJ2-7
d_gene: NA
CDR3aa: CASRSPGLHYEQYF
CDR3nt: TGTGCCAGCAGATCCCCGGGACTCCACTACGAGCAGTACTTC

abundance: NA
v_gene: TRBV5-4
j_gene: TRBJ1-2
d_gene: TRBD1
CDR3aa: CASSHIRQGDGYTF
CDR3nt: TGTGCCAGCAGTCATATCCGACAGGGTGATGGCTACACCTTC

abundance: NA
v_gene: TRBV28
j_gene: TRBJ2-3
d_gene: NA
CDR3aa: CASSLSTSTDTQYF
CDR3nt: TGTGCCAGCAGTTTAAGCACTAGCACAGATACGCAGTATTTT

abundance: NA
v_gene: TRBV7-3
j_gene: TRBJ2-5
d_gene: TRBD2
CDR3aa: CASSEGSGGQPTTQYF
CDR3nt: TGTGCCAGCAGCGAGGGAAGCGGGGGACAACCGACGACCCAGTACTTC

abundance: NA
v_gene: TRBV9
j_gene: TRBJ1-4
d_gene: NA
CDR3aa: CASSADPDSNEKLFF
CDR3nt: TGTGCCAGCAGCGCTGACCCAGACTCTAATGAAAAACTGTTTTTT

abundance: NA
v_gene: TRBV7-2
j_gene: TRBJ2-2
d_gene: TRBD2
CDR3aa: CASSLVKGGGAPGELFF
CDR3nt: TGTGCCAGCAGCTTAGTAAAGGGCGGGGGGGCGCCCGGGGAGCTGTTTTTT

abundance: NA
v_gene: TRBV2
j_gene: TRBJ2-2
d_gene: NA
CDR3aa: CASSLRRATNTGELFF
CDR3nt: TGTGCCAGCAGTCTTCGCCGGGCCACGAACACCGGGGAGCTGTTTTTT

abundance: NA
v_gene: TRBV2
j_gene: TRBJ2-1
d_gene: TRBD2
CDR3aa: CASVPLTSPGRNEQFF
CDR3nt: TGTGCCAGCGTCCCCCTGACTAGCCCCGGGAGGAATGAGCAGTTCTTC

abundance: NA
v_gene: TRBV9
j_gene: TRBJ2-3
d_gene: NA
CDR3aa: CASSATRDFYTDTQYF
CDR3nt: TGTGCCAGCAGCGCTACACGGGACTTTTACACAGATACGCAGTATTTT

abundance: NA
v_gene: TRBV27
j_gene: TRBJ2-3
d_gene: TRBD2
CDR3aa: CASSNTGLAGGYDTQYF
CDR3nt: TGTGCCAGCAGTAATACGGGGCTAGCGGGAGGTTATGATACGCAGTATTTT

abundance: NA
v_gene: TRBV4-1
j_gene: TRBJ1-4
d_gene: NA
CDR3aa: CASSPSPFATNEKLFF
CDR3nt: TGCGCCAGCAGCCCTTCCCCGTTTGCAACTAATGAAAAACTGTTTTTT

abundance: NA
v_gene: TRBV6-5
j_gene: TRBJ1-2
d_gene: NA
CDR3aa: CASSYSSANYGYTF
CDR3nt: TGTGCCAGCAGTTACTCTTCAGCCAACTATGGCTACACCTTC

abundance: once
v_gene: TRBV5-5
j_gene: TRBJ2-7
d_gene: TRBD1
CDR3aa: CASSLGGGGYEQYF
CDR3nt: TGTGCCAGCAGCTTGGGAGGGGGCGGCTACGAGCAGTACTTC

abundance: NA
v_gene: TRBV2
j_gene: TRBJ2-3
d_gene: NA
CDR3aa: CASSVAVDTDTQYF
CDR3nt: TGTGCCAGCAGTGTAGCGGTCGACACAGATACGCAGTATTTT

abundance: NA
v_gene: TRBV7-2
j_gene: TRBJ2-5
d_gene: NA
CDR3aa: CASSPGPDRETQYF
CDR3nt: TGTGCCAGCAGCCCCGGGCCCGACCGGGAGACCCAGTACTTC

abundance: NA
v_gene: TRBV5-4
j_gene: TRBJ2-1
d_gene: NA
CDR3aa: CASSFLHAEQFF
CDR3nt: TGTGCCAGCAGCTTCTTACACGCTGAGCAGTTCTTC

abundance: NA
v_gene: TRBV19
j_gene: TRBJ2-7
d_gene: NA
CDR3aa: CASSIGPAYEQYF
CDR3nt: TGTGCCAGTAGTATAGGGCCCGCCTACGAGCAGTACTTC

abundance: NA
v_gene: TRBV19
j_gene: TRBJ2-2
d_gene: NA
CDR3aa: CASSIAGVNTGELFF
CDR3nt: TGTGCCAGTAGTATTGCAGGGGTGAACACCGGGGAGCTGTTTTTT

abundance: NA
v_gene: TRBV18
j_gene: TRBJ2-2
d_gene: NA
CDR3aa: CASSPPSDGELFF
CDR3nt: TGTGCCAGCTCACCACCGAGCGACGGGGAGCTGTTTTTT

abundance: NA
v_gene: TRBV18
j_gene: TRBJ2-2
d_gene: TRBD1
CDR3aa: CASSPPTGNANTGELFF
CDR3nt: TGTGCCAGCTCACCACCGACAGGGAACGCGAACACCGGGGAGCTGTTTTTT

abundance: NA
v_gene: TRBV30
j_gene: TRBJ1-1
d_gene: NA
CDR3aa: CAWTFYTEAFF
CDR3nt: TGTGCCTGGACCTTCTACACTGAAGCTTTCTTT

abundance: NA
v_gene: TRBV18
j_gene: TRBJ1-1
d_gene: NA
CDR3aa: CASSRLDSMGTEAFF
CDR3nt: TGTGCCAGCTCACGATTGGACAGTATGGGCACTGAAGCTTTCTTT

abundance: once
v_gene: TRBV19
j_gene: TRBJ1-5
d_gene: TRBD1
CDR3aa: CASSPGQGYQPQHF
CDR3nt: TGTGCCAGTAGTCCAGGACAGGGGTATCAGCCCCAGCATTTT

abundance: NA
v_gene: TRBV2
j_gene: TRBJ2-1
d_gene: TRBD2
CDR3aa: CASSPLARRNEQFF
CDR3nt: TGTGCCAGCAGTCCACTAGCGAGGAGGAATGAGCAGTTCTTC

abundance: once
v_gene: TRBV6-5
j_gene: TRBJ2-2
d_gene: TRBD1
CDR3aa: CASSYDRANGGELFF
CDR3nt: TGTGCCAGCAGTTATGACAGGGCGAACGGCGGGGAGCTGTTTTTT